Listed below are T cell receptor beta chains from one sample, sequenced in a study of T cells in Graves' hyperthyroidism and ophthalmopathy. MiXCR was run by TCRdb on the multiplex PCR reads, yielding one entry per CDR3 protein. The repertoire holds hundreds of thousands of distinct CDR3 sequences, with less than 25% as singletons. The sample comprised blood. These receptors were collected from a woman aged 30 to 39 with Graves' ophthalmopathy. CDR3s leave out the opening cysteine and the closing phenylalanine or tryptophan. Size is omitted from some rows. Given values are once, few, many or a class for expanded clones.

cdr3_aa v_call clone_size j_call
ATRIEGGAIGELF TRBV15 many TRBJ2-2
ASSYSGLPYEQY TRBV6-5 NA TRBJ2-7
ASSSDRTTEAF TRBV6-5 many TRBJ1-1
ASSSGQGMNTEAF TRBV28 NA TRBJ1-1
ASSYRTGGPTYTEAF TRBV12-3/TRBV12-4 many TRBJ1-1
ASSEAFLADAYVGYT TRBV2 many TRBJ1-2
ASTRSGLGRAAF TRBV2 NA TRBJ1-1
ASSSALDEQY TRBV7-9 few TRBJ2-7
ASSSWTENTEAF TRBV7-2 many TRBJ1-1
ASSSTTGNTEAF TRBV2 NA TRBJ1-1
SAPGLATWNEQY TRBV20-1 many TRBJ2-7
ASSLASSGQTYYGYT TRBV5-1 many TRBJ1-2
ASNFEPHLDGNTEAF TRBV5-4 NA TRBJ1-1
ASSLVSDSSYEQY TRBV11-2 NA TRBJ2-7
SARDQGARAEAF TRBV20-1 many TRBJ1-1
ASSYSGQGNQPQH TRBV6-5 many TRBJ1-5
ASSLSAAEETQY TRBV7-9 few TRBJ2-5
ASSQTTGRYGYT TRBV12-3/TRBV12-4 many TRBJ1-2
ASTSGYYEQY TRBV6-4 NA TRBJ2-7
ASSEAPGTAYYGYT TRBV6-1 many TRBJ1-2
ASSLGGKNAEAF TRBV13 NA TRBJ1-1
ASSRPRGGSYGYT TRBV28 NA TRBJ1-2
ASSYSRAGEAF TRBV6-2/TRBV6-3 many TRBJ1-1
ASSVRDTQY TRBV9 NA TRBJ2-3
ASSRPLAIGQETQY TRBV4-1 few TRBJ2-5
ASSPRDPETQY TRBV18 many TRBJ2-5
ASSLTRGGNTEAF TRBV7-3 many TRBJ1-1
ASSLGRDDPQH TRBV5-1 many TRBJ1-5
AISDLAGGSYEQY TRBV10-3 NA TRBJ2-7
ASIIGPYGSGNTIY TRBV12-3/TRBV12-4 many TRBJ1-3
ASGLIETQY TRBV12-5 NA TRBJ2-5
ASSEMVSGGRELF TRBV2 NA TRBJ2-2
SARPPAGAHQETQY TRBV20-1 many TRBJ2-5
ASSFTGGVGETQY TRBV11-2 many TRBJ2-5
SARDRGGKPEAF TRBV20-1 many TRBJ1-1
ASSTQTGDSNQPQH TRBV19 many TRBJ1-5
SARRGQINYGYT TRBV20-1 NA TRBJ1-2
ASSQVSRQGYQETQY TRBV4-3 many TRBJ2-5
ASSGDGTGGKSETQY TRBV28 NA TRBJ2-5
ASSSSGGTGGAEQY TRBV6-5 many TRBJ2-7
ASSLMGSTYEQY TRBV12-3/TRBV12-4 NA TRBJ2-7